The 9 T cell receptor beta chains in this list originate from one sample, sequenced in a study of blood T cell repertoires in COVID-19. Sequencing used immunoSEQ multiplex PCR; TCRdb keeps in-frame clones, though not all of them. The table lists 110,000 or so clones, around 74% of them singletons. The sequenced sample consisted of peripheral blood. The receptors stem from a woman between 65 and 79 years old with acute or convalescent COVID-19.

This chain joins TRBV5-1 and TRBJ2-7; 7 bases match TRBD1. Unmatched junction bases numbered 7, after V lost 0 bases and J lost 1 base. CDR3 length: 16 residues. Looked up from germline, CDR1 is SGHRS and CDR2 is YFSETQ. The CDR3 coding sequence is TGCGCCAGCAGCTTGGGGGGGACAGAAAAATCCTACGAGCAGTACTTC. Its translation is CASSLGGTEKSYEQYF.

The V gene is TRBV3-1 (or the pseudogene TRBV3-2), the J gene TRBJ1-3; no reliable D call. With 2 bases removed from V and 2 bases from J, the gap between germline ends came to 7 bases. Germline lookup yields CDR1 LGHDT and CDR2 YNNKEL (reference sequence). This CDR3 contains 14 residues. DNA for the CDR3: TGTGCCAGCAGCCAATCCGGGGCTGGAAACACCATATATTTT. Translation: CASSQSGAGNTIYF.

The CDR3 coding sequence is TGTGCCAGCAGTGAACGGAGCGGGGGGCCTCAAGAGACCCAGTACTTC. Its protein is CASSERSGGPQETQYF. V gene TRBV6-1 combines with J gene TRBJ2-5; 9 nucleotides agree with TRBD2. After removal of 2 bases from V and 2 bases from J, the junction contained 6 bases not matched to a gene. The length of the CDR3 is 16 residues. CDR1 MNHNS and CDR2 SASEGT come from the germline V gene.

This clone has more than one count but fewer than ten. This sequence joins TRBV2 and TRBJ2-7; 10 bases fit TRBD1. CDR3 size: 15 residues. In germline, CDR1 is SNHLY, CDR2 FYNNEI. The ends lost 2 bases at V and 6 bases at J; junction bases unmatched: 7. CDR3 coding DNA: TGTGCCAGCAGTGAATGGGGACAGGGGTTAGTCGAGCAGTACTTC. Its translation is CASSEWGQGLVEQYF. Looking up the rest from reference TRBV2 and TRBJ2-7 gives the full variable domain: EPEVTQTPSHQVTQMGQEVILRCVPISNHLYFYWYRQILGQKVEFLVSFYNNEISEKSEIFDDQFSVERPDGSNFTLKIRSTKLEDSAMYFCASSEWGQGLVEQYFGPGTRLTVT.

This chain connects TRBV21-1 to TRBJ1-2; TRBD1 is taken as the D call from the table, unchecked against the DNA. TRBV21-1 is a recognized pseudogene. CDR3 length equals 15 residues. DNA of the CDR3: TGTGCCAGCAGCAAAGTGACAGGGATTAACTATGGCTACACCTTC. It encodes CASSKVTGINYGYTF.

The chain uses TRBV11-2 and TRBJ1-1; D is ambiguous. This CDR3 has 15 residues. The germline V and J ends were trimmed by 3 bases and 1 base, with 12 bases remaining between them. The germline V gene has CDR1 SGHAT and CDR2 FQNNGV. CDR3 protein: CASSFFLLSNTEAFF. CDR3 DNA sequence: TGTGCCAGCAGCTTCTTTTTATTATCGAACACTGAAGCTTTCTTT.

In DNA form, the CDR3 reads TGTGCCAGCAGTTTATCCACCGGGACAGGGGAAGAGACCCAGTACTTC. It codes for CASSLSTGTGEETQYF. The V call is TRBV27, the J call TRBJ2-5; 10 bases agree with TRBD1. Germline V lookup: CDR1 MNHEY, CDR2 SMNVEV (reference sequence). The V and J ends lost 0 bases and 3 bases, in that order; junction bases with no gene match: 4. This CDR3 region has 16 residues.

V is TRBV12-3 or TRBV12-4 and J is TRBJ1-1, with D perhaps TRBD1 (5 bases). CDR3 length: 13 residues. Trimming cost V 4 bases and J 7 bases, with 13 bases left between them. The CDR3 is CASSSGRAFEAFF. The CDR3, as DNA: TGTGCCAGCAGTTCTGGCAGGGCTTTTGAAGCTTTCTTT.

The chain uses TRBV5-1 and TRBJ2-7; perhaps TRBD2 as D (6 bases). The CDR3 covers 13 residues. The V and J ends lost 3 bases and 3 bases respectively, with 10 bases between them. The germline V gene has CDR1 SGHRS and CDR2 YFSETQ. The CDR3 is CASSSEGGYEQYF. The CDR3 DNA sequence: TGCGCCAGCAGCTCGGAGGGAGGCTACGAGCAGTACTTC.